These 25 T cell receptor beta chains were sequenced from one sample in a study of blood T cells in healthy people across ages. The use of a sample-barcoded 5' primer and a J-beta primer mix characterized a second PCR of about 7 to 12 cycles. MiXCR was run by TCRdb on the 5' RACE reads, yielding one entry per CDR3 protein. The data hold 1.5 million to 2 million distinct CDR3 sequences, with roughly 43% observed a single time. The sequencing sample was made of blood. The receptor source for this set is a human donor in good health.

The rearrangement joins TRBV7-3 to TRBJ2-2; 7 positions agree with TRBD1. Germline trimming cut 0 bases from V and 6 bases from J; bases unmatched to any gene: 1. CDR3 size: 14 residues. Germline V gene sequence: CDR1 SGHTA, CDR2 FQGTGA. The CDR3 protein is CASSLTDRAGELFF. CDR3 sequence (DNA): TGTGCCAGCAGCTTAACTGACAGGGCCGGGGAGCTGTTTTTT.

The chain couples TRBV4-2 to TRBJ1-2; possible D gene TRBD1, 6 bases. Germline lookup yields CDR1 LGHNA and CDR2 YNFKEQ. Trimming took off 6 bases at V and 2 bases at J, with 13 bases between the two ends. The CDR3 consists of 14 residues. In DNA form, the CDR3 reads TGTGCCAGCAGACGAAGAGGGGGGAACTATGGCTACACCTTC. As protein: CASRRRGGNYGYTF.

The chain links TRBV29-1 to TRBJ2-3; D is ambiguous. Trimming removed 2 bases at V and 2 bases at J, with 11 bases between. The CDR3 totals 14 residues. Germline loops: CDR1 SQVTM, CDR2 ANQGSEA. Written as DNA, the CDR3 is TGCAGCGTTGAACTATTCGGAAACACAGATACGCAGTATTTT. Its translation: CSVELFGNTDTQYF.

This clonotype came up a few times. J is TRBJ2-1 and V is TRBV7-9, with 8 bases fitting TRBD2. In germline, CDR1 is SEHNR, CDR2 FQNEAQ (reference sequence). The CDR3 length is 15 residues. J was trimmed by 7 bases and V by 7 bases; bases with no gene match: 12. The CDR3 sequence is CASTLWQGLGNEQFF. CDR3 bases: TGTGCCAGCACCCTGTGGCAGGGACTAGGGAATGAGCAGTTCTTC.

This sequence joins TRBV6-5 and TRBJ2-1; perhaps TRBD2 as D (6 bases). CDR3 length: 14 amino acids. The germline gives CDR1 MNHEY, CDR2 SVGAGI. V lost 2 bases to trimming and J lost 7 bases, with 12 bases between them. The CDR3 DNA sequence: TGTGCCAGCAGTTACGAGGGGAGGTGGAATGAGCAGTTCTTC. It codes for CASSYEGRWNEQFF.

The CDR3 bases are TGTGCCAGCAGTTCGGGACTAGCGGAGTGGGCCAAAAACATTCAGTACTTC. Amino acids: CASSSGLAEWAKNIQYF. The V gene is TRBV6-6, the J gene TRBJ2-4; the match to TRBD2 covers 11 bases. This CDR3 is 17 amino acids long. The germline V gene has CDR1 MNHNY and CDR2 SVGAGI (reference sequence). The J segment lost 1 base and the V segment lost 4 bases, leaving 6 bases of the junction unmatched.

The chain uses TRBV6-2 or TRBV6-3 and TRBJ2-5; 8 bases fit TRBD2. The CDR3 totals 16 residues. The germline V gene has CDR1 MNHEY and CDR2 SVGEGT. V shed 5 bases and J 3 bases; nucleotides not matched to a gene: 11. The chain's CDR3 is CASSALQAGEKETQYF. Here the CDR3 DNA reads TGTGCCAGCAGTGCCTTACAAGCGGGGGAAAAAGAGACCCAGTACTTC.

This clonotype appeared many times. The rearrangement links TRBV7-2 to TRBJ2-1; 7 bases agree with TRBD2. Per germline, CDR1 SGHTA and CDR2 FQGNSA. The J segment lost 5 bases and the V segment lost 5 bases, leaving 6 bases of the junction unmatched. The length of the CDR3 is 14 residues. The CDR3 coding sequence is TGTGCCAGCAGCCCCCGACTAGCACACAATGAGCAGTTCTTC. This gives the protein CASSPRLAHNEQFF.

This clonotype was picked up a small number of times. The chain uses TRBV7-9 and TRBJ2-3; D call uncertain. The CDR3 spans 14 residues. V was pared by 3 bases and J by 0 bases, with 7 bases between. CDR1 SEHNR and CDR2 FQNEAQ come from the germline V gene (reference sequence). Here the CDR3 DNA reads TGTGCCAGCAGCTTGCAGACGAGCACAGATACGCAGTATTTT. This codes for CASSLQTSTDTQYF.

This clonotype was seen a handful of times. The chain combines TRBV7-6 with TRBJ2-7; D remains ambiguous. V lost 10 bases, J lost 0 bases, and 25 bases lay in between. The CDR3 is made up of 17 amino acids. CDR1 is SGHVS, CDR2 FNYEAQ, per germline. The DNA for the CDR3 is TGTGCCACCCCCAGTTCGGGTTTTACCCAGAGCTCCTACGAGCAGTACTTC. Translation: CATPSSGFTQSSYEQYF.

The V call is TRBV7-3, the J call TRBJ2-7; perhaps TRBD2 as D (6 bases). Germline V CDR1 and CDR2: SGHTA, FQGTGA. The V gene lost 2 bases and the J gene lost 3 bases, with 14 bases spanning the gap. This CDR3 contains 15 residues. The CDR3 region has the DNA TGTGCCAGCAGCTTACTTTCAGGAGGGAACTACGAGCAGTACTTC. It yields the protein CASSLLSGGNYEQYF.

The chain has TRBV7-9 and TRBJ1-3; the match to TRBD1 covers 7 bases. The V gene's germline CDR1 is SEHNR and CDR2 FQNEAQ (reference sequence). With V trimmed by 5 bases and J by 0 bases, 7 bases remained unmatched. The CDR3 contains 16 residues. CDR3 in DNA: TGTGCCAGCAGCGTCTGGGACAGCTCCTCTGGAAACACCATATATTTT. The encoded protein is CASSVWDSSSGNTIYF.

This clonotype came up a few times. V and J are TRBV7-9 and TRBJ2-7, with D perhaps TRBD1 or TRBD2 (5 bases each). The CDR3 totals 17 residues. Deletions cut 1 base from V and 3 bases from J, with 19 bases between. In germline, CDR1 is SEHNR, CDR2 FQNEAQ (reference sequence). The CDR3 DNA is TGTGCCAGCAGCTTAGGGGGAGAGGGTGAGGACATCTACGAGCAGTACTTC. Its protein is CASSLGGEGEDIYEQYF. Based on the CDR3 plus reference TRBV7-9 and TRBJ2-7, the full variable domain is DTGVSQNPRHKITKRGQNVTFRCDPISEHNRLYWYRQTLGQGPEFLTYFQNEAQLEKSRLLSDRFSAERPKGSFSTLEIQRTEQGDSAMYLCASSLGGEGEDIYEQYFGPGTRLTVT.

This clonotype was observed at least ten times. This sequence joins TRBV7-2 and TRBJ2-7; D could derive from TRBD1 or TRBD2 (5 bases each). This CDR3 has 13 residues. Trimming removed 5 bases from V and 4 bases from J, with 12 bases in between. Germline CDR1 is SGHTA and CDR2 is FQGNSA. CDR3 nucleotide sequence: TGTGCCAGCAGCCGAACATGGGGGTACGAGCAGTACTTC. Its protein is CASSRTWGYEQYF.

This clonotype showed up many times. The germline gene is not matched at one end of the junction; a read error may be the cause. The chain combines TRBV5-1 with TRBJ2-6; a weak D match, TRBD2 (5 bases). Germline V lookup: CDR1 SGHRS, CDR2 YFSETQ. CDR3 length: 14 residues. CDR3 in amino acids: CASSGDAGANVLTF. CDR3 DNA sequence: TGTGCCAGCAGCGGCGATGCTGGGGCCAACGTCCTGACTTTC.

This chain joins TRBV20-1 and TRBJ2-1; 10 positions agree with TRBD2. The V segment lost 2 bases and the J segment 0 bases; nucleotides outside the gene matches: 10. This CDR3 comprises 18 residues. Germline values: CDR1 DFQATT, CDR2 SNEGSKA (reference sequence). CDR3 sequence: CSARRYLAGVSSYNEQFF. The CDR3 DNA is TGCAGTGCTAGAAGATACCTAGCGGGGGTTAGCTCCTACAATGAGCAGTTCTTC.

The chain couples TRBV7-2 to TRBJ1-4; 7 bases are shared with TRBD1. The CDR3 has 14 residues. The V gene's germline CDR1 is SGHTA and CDR2 FQGNSA. J lost 7 bases, V lost 5 bases, and 7 bases had no gene match. The CDR3 loop is CASSPRDSSEKLFF. The CDR3 DNA follows: TGTGCCAGCAGCCCCCGGGACAGTTCTGAAAAACTGTTTTTT.

V usage is TRBV29-1 and J usage is TRBJ2-1; D gene unclear. V lost 4 bases and J 10 bases, leaving 14 bases between the germline ends. This CDR3 spans 12 amino acids. CDR1 is SQVTM, CDR2 ANQGSEA, per germline. The CDR3 here is CSVALPGLEQFF. CDR3 DNA: TGCAGCGTTGCCCTTCCCGGCCTAGAGCAGTTCTTC.

There are a few counts of this clonotype. The chain couples TRBV6-5 to TRBJ1-1; D possibly corresponds to TRBD1 (5 bases). V dropped 0 bases and J dropped 8 bases, with 13 bases sitting between them. There are 14 residues in the CDR3. Germline assignment: CDR1 MNHEY and CDR2 SVGAGI. CDR3 DNA sequence: TGTGCCAGCAGTTACTCGACTAACAGGCCAGAAGCTTTCTTT. Translation: CASSYSTNRPEAFF.

This clonotype has only a few counts. The J gene is TRBJ2-3, the V gene TRBV28; TRBD2 is a possible D gene (5 bases). Trimming shortened V by 5 bases and J by 9 bases, and 18 bases separated the two germline ends. Germline CDR1 is MDHEN and CDR2 is SYDVKM. This CDR3 contains 14 residues. CDR3 bases: TGTGCCAGCAGTATGACTACCGGCAGCACCACGCAGTATTTT. It encodes CASSMTTGSTTQYF.

The CDR3 DNA reads TGTGCCAGCAGCTTCCCCCAGAGGAGGGCTTTCTTT. Translated, it gives CASSFPQRRAFF. The V and J genes are TRBV7-2 and TRBJ1-1; D not resolved. The CDR3 consists of 12 residues. The germline V gene encodes CDR1 SGHTA and CDR2 FQGNSA. With 3 bases removed from V and 11 bases from J, the gap between germline ends came to 13 bases.

This clonotype has a single count. V and J are TRBV7-9 and TRBJ2-6, with D perhaps matching TRBD2 (5 bases). In germline, CDR1 is SEHNR, CDR2 FQNEAQ (reference sequence). V was cut by 4 bases and J by 2 bases, with 9 bases left in between. This CDR3 contains 15 residues. The CDR3 reads CASSSGVPGANVLTF. DNA of the CDR3: TGTGCCAGCAGCTCCGGGGTACCTGGGGCCAACGTCCTGACTTTC.

This sequence joins TRBV7-9 and TRBJ1-4; perhaps TRBD1 as D (5 bases). The CDR3 is 16 amino acids. Trimming took off 11 bases at V and 5 bases at J, with 24 bases between the two ends. CDR1 and CDR2 from the germline V gene are SEHNR and FQNEAQ (reference sequence). Here the CDR3 reads CAGSGREMMGNEKLFF. The CDR3 bases are TGTGCCGGTTCGGGACGGGAGATGATGGGGAATGAAAAACTGTTTTTT.

The sample holds a few counts of this clonotype. This chain connects TRBV5-1 to TRBJ2-7; D unresolved. Trimming cost V 4 bases and J 0 bases, with 17 bases left between them. The CDR3 consists of 16 residues. Germline assignment: CDR1 SGHRS and CDR2 YFSETQ. Here the CDR3 DNA reads TGCGCCAGCAGCATGACCCAAATTTCGACCTCCTACGAGCAGTACTTC. Encoded protein: CASSMTQISTSYEQYF.

The sample holds a few counts of this clonotype. The chain employs TRBV20-1 and TRBJ1-2, with D perhaps matching TRBD1 (5 bases). V was pared by 2 bases and J by 6 bases, with 13 bases between. CDR1 is DFQATT and CDR2 is SNEGSKA in the germline V gene (reference sequence). This CDR3 is 13 amino acids long. The CDR3: CSARHIEGHGYTF. In DNA, the CDR3 is TGCAGTGCTAGACATATTGAGGGGCATGGCTACACCTTC.